These 10 T cell receptor beta chains came from one sample sequenced in a study of shared clonotypes between healthy human individuals. The method was immunoSEQ multiplex PCR; TCRdb's version includes in-frame clones alone and lacks a portion of them. The table lists under 650,000 clones, 90% to 97% of them singletons. The sequenced sample consisted of naive CD4+ T cells sorted from blood. Subset described: CD45RA+ positively selected. The source is a woman aged 30 to 39 in good health.

Here the CDR3 reads CASSLEGGVGGYTF. Written as DNA, the CDR3 is TGTGCCAGCAGCTTAGAAGGTGGGGTTGGTGGCTACACCTTC. The V call is TRBV7-2, the J call TRBJ1-2; D not certain. Deletions cut 1 base from V and 7 bases from J, with 13 bases between. Germline CDR1 and CDR2: SGHTA and FQGNSA. This CDR3 region has 14 residues.

The V gene is TRBV18, the J gene TRBJ1-1; TRBD1 matches at 9 bases. V shed 5 bases, J shed 6 bases, and the junction held 7 bases outside the gene matches. The CDR3 contains 14 residues. Germline V lookup: CDR1 KGHSH, CDR2 LQKENI. The CDR3 region has the DNA TGTGCCAGCTCAGAACAGGGGGCAAACGCTGAAGCTTTCTTT. Protein: CASSEQGANAEAFF.

This CDR3 reads CAMPTEVIVVQETQYF. CDR3 in DNA: TGTGCCATGCCGACAGAAGTAATAGTGGTCCAAGAGACCCAGTACTTC. V is TRBV10-3 and J is TRBJ2-5; perhaps TRBD1 as D (5 bases). Germline loops: CDR1 ENHRY, CDR2 SYGVKD. The germline V and J ends were trimmed by 9 bases and 1 base, with 21 bases remaining between them. The CDR3 is 16 residues long.

Regarding this clone: The sample contains more than one DNA sequence encoding this CDR3. CDR3 region: CASSFLGYEQYF. In DNA form, the CDR3 reads TGTGCCAGCAGTTTTCTCGGATACGAGCAGTACTTC. The rearrangement joins TRBV28 to TRBJ2-5; the D is unclear. The J call may be faulty, since TRBJ2-7 better matches the DNA end. The V gene's germline CDR1 is MDHEN and CDR2 SYDVKM. This CDR3 region has 12 residues.

The J gene is TRBJ1-1, the V gene TRBV30; D is ambiguous. Germline loops: CDR1 GTSNPN, CDR2 SVGIG (reference sequence). The V end was cut by 0 bases, the J end by 3 bases, with 8 bases between. The CDR3 extends over 13 amino acids. The CDR3 loop reads CAWSVRRYTEAFF. CDR3 DNA sequence: TGTGCCTGGAGTGTTCGGAGGTACACTGAAGCTTTCTTT.

The chain couples TRBV10-3 to TRBJ1-5; D is ambiguous. CDR3 size: 13 residues. Between the trimmed V and J ends, which lost 6 bases and 0 bases, there was a span of 6 bases. Germline lookup yields CDR1 ENHRY and CDR2 SYGVKD. In DNA, the CDR3 is TGTGCCATCAGGGACGATAGCAATCAGCCCCAGCATTTT. It specifies CAIRDDSNQPQHF.

J is TRBJ1-2 and V is TRBV2; weak D call: TRBD1 (6 bases). The CDR3 contains 17 residues. Germline V gene lookup returns CDR1 SNHLY and CDR2 FYNNEI. V was clipped by 4 bases and J by 3 bases, with 21 bases between them. The CDR3: CASSGPTASTGYYGYTF. The CDR3 bases are TGTGCCAGCAGTGGTCCTACAGCTTCAACAGGGTACTATGGCTACACCTTC.

The V and J genes are TRBV5-4 and TRBJ1-1; the match to TRBD1 covers 8 bases. J was trimmed by 4 bases and V by 3 bases; bases with no gene match: 17. CDR3 length: 18 amino acids. In germline, CDR1 is SGHNT, CDR2 YYREEE (reference sequence). CDR3 DNA: TGTGCCAGCAGCTCATATTACCTTCGACAGGGGACTAGCACTGAAGCTTTCTTT. It translates to CASSSYYLRQGTSTEAFF.

V gene TRBV7-2 combines with J gene TRBJ2-7, with 15 nucleotides matching TRBD2. The CDR3 runs to 16 residues. Looked up from germline, CDR1 is SGHTA and CDR2 is FQGNSA. V was pared by 4 bases and J by 9 bases, with 10 bases of the junction left unmatched. CDR3 sequence (DNA): TGTGCCAGCAGCTGGACTAGCGGGAGGGAGGGACGGGGGCAGTACTTC. Its protein is CASSWTSGREGRGQYF.

The table lists this clone with a count of one. The J gene is TRBJ2-2, the V gene TRBV6-4; D gene ambiguous. The germline gives CDR1 MRHNA, CDR2 SNTAGT. Between the trimmed V and J ends, which lost 6 bases and 4 bases, there was a span of 9 bases. This CDR3 spans 13 amino acids. For the CDR3, the DNA is TGTGCCAGCAGAGACGCCCTCACCGGGGAGCTGTTTTTT. Translated: CASRDALTGELFF.